These T cell receptor beta chains were read from a single sample in a study of blood T cell repertoires in COVID-19. Here immunoSEQ multiplex PCR was the method, and the copy in TCRdb shows in-frame clones only, minus some. The table lists 200,000 to 300,000 clones, roughly 83% of them singletons, with 5.5% to 6% in the top ten. The sample was peripheral blood. These receptor sequences come from a woman older than 75 with COVID-19, enrolled during active disease. Both conserved end residues are part of each CDR3. The D gene is left open where the match is weak. Size is stated for part of the rows, as once, few or many counts, or as a class when the clone is expanded.

D | J | size | V | CDR3 | DNA
TRBD1 | TRBJ1-1 | once | TRBV19 | CASSRAGGLGTEAFF | TGTGCCAGTAGTCGGGCAGGGGGCCTGGGCACTGAAGCTTTCTTT
TRBD2 | TRBJ2-1 | once | TRBV7-2 | CASSLAGGLGYEQFF | TGTGCCAGCAGCCTAGCGGGGGGGCTTGGCTATGAGCAGTTCTTC
NA | TRBJ1-1 | once | TRBV27 | CASSLSQTGYVPGEAFF | TGTGCCAGCAGTTTATCCCAGACAGGATACGTACCCGGTGAAGCTTTCTTT
NA | TRBJ2-1 | NA | TRBV7-2 | CAAAEYNEQFF | TGTGCGGCAGCGGAATACAATGAGCAGTTCTTC
TRBD1 | TRBJ2-1 | NA | TRBV7-2 | CASSLAQGARGNEQFF | TGTGCCAGCAGCTTAGCGCAGGGGGCACGTGGTAATGAGCAGTTCTTC
NA | TRBJ1-4 | NA | TRBV18 | CASSPRAGSDEKLFF | TGTGCCAGCTCACCGCGCGCAGGGTCCGATGAAAAACTGTTTTTT
TRBD2 | TRBJ2-2 | NA | TRBV5-5 | CASSLSGGNTGELFF | TGTGCCAGCAGCTTAAGCGGGGGGAACACCGGGGAGCTGTTTTTT
NA | TRBJ1-1 | NA | TRBV5-1 | CASNPRGMNTEAFF | TGCGCCAGCAACCCCCGGGGGATGAACACTGAAGCTTTCTTT
TRBD2 | TRBJ2-5 | few | TRBV4-2 | CASSQDLTSGSETQYF | TGTGCCAGCAGCCAAGATCTAACTAGCGGGTCGGAGACCCAGTACTTC
NA | TRBJ2-3 | once | TRBV20-1 | CSAIVGERQYF | TGCAGTGCTATTGTCGGGGAGAGGCAGTATTTT
TRBD1 | TRBJ1-1 | NA | TRBV28 | CASSFGDRNTEAFF | TGTGCCAGCAGTTTCGGGGACAGAAACACTGAAGCTTTCTTT
NA | TRBJ2-2 | NA | TRBV21-1 | CASSKVNRENTGELFF | TGTGCCAGCAGCAAAGTTAACAGGGAGAACACCGGGGAGCTGTTTTTT
TRBD1 | TRBJ1-5 | NA | TRBV7-9 | CASSLGQGDNQPQHF | TGTGCCAGCAGCTTAGGGCAGGGGGACAATCAGCCCCAGCATTTT